A single T cell receptor beta chain is shown here with its context. With 4 bases removed from V and 5 bases from J, the gap between germline ends came to 15 bases. The CDR3 has 15 residues. Germline V gene data show CDR1 as LGHNA and CDR2 as YNFKEQ. Sequenced by immunoSEQ multiplex PCR; TCRdb stores in-frame clones only, minus some. The sample gives 13,000 or so clones, about 92% of which show up once; 0.8% to 1.1% is in the top ten. This specimen comes from a study of regulatory and conventional T cells in RAG deficiency. Blood CD4+ CD25-low CD127-high conventional T cells supplied the genomic DNA template. These sequences were also reported in another study, on regulatory T cells. That work contributes: The primer mix had 52 TRBV and 13 TRBJ primers.

The source is a human donor in good health. Sequences were obtained from CD4+ effector T cells sorted from blood. The chain combines TRBV4-2 with TRBJ2-1; either TRBD1 or TRBD2 may fit D (6 bases each). DNA of the CDR3: TGTGCCAGCAGCCCCTTAGCGGAGGGGGACAATGAGCAGTTCTTC. It codes for CASSPLAEGDNEQFF.